This is a list of T cell receptor beta chains from one sample in a study of control samples from healthy donors and cancer patients. The protocol was immunoSEQ multiplex PCR, while the TCRdb copy is restricted to in-frame clones and leaves out a portion. The sample yields 84,000 or so clones, around 92% seen once. The sample taken for sequencing was blood. The receptors were sampled from a man aged 30 to 39 in good health. Both conserved end residues are part of each CDR3. A D gene is named only where the DNA matches it firmly. The size of a clone is reported for some rows only, either as once, few or many, or as a class for expanded clones.

j_gene	d_gene	abundance	v_gene	CDR3nt	CDR3aa
TRBJ2-5	NA	NA	TRBV2	TGTGCCAGCAGTGCCGCAGCGATGTACCAAGAGACCCAGTACTTC	CASSAAAMYQETQYF
TRBJ2-2	TRBD1	NA	TRBV6-5	TGTGCCAGCAGCCTGGGACAGTTCACCGGGGAGCTGTTTTTT	CASSLGQFTGELFF
TRBJ2-3	TRBD2	NA	TRBV27	TGTGCCAGCAGTCCCGGGACTAGCGGGAGAGAGTATTTT	CASSPGTSGREYF
TRBJ1-4	TRBD1	NA	TRBV7-9	TGTGCCAGCAGCCCTGGGGACAGAACTAATGAAAAACTGTTTTTT	CASSPGDRTNEKLFF
TRBJ1-1	NA	NA	TRBV7-2	TGTGCCAGCAGCTTAGGTATGGCAGCTTTCTTT	CASSLGMAAFF
TRBJ1-2	TRBD1	NA	TRBV7-6	TGTGCCAGCAGCCCGGGACAGGCTTATGGCTACACCTTC	CASSPGQAYGYTF
TRBJ2-7	NA	NA	TRBV11-3	TGTGCCAGCAGCTTAGGCCAGAACTACGAGCAGTACTTC	CASSLGQNYEQYF
TRBJ2-1	TRBD1	once	TRBV6-6	TGTGCCAGCAGAACCGGGACAGCCTATTCCTACAATGAGCAGTTCTTC	CASRTGTAYSYNEQFF
TRBJ1-1	NA	NA	TRBV29-1	TGCACGACCACTGAAGCTTTCTTT	CTTTEAFF
TRBJ1-5	NA	few	TRBV28	TGTGCCAGCAGTCCCTTGAACAGGGACTATCAGCCCCAGCATTTT	CASSPLNRDYQPQHF
TRBJ1-3	NA	NA	TRBV11-2	TGTGCCAGCAGCTTACAGCAGGCCTCTGGAAACACCATATATTTT	CASSLQQASGNTIYF
TRBJ1-5	NA	NA	TRBV28	TGTGCCAGCAGTTTGGGGAGTCTTAGCAATCAGCCCCAGCATTTT	CASSLGSLSNQPQHF
TRBJ2-1	NA	once	TRBV14	TGTGCCAGCAGCCAACTTGGACATACCGGCTACAATGAGCAGTTCTTC	CASSQLGHTGYNEQFF
TRBJ2-5	TRBD1	NA	TRBV9	TGTGCCAGCTCGACAGGGGTCGTTGAGACCCAGTACTTC	CASSTGVVETQYF
TRBJ2-2	NA	NA	TRBV5-4	TGTGCCAGCAGCTTGAGCATATTGGGCACCGGGGAGCTGTTTTTT	CASSLSILGTGELFF
TRBJ1-4	TRBD1	NA	TRBV5-1	TGCGCCAGCAGCTACACAGGGGCCGTAACTAATGAAAAACTGTTTTTT	CASSYTGAVTNEKLFF
TRBJ2-3	NA	NA	TRBV5-6	TGTGCCAGCAGCTTTCCCCAGACTGGTCCAGATACGCAGTATTTT	CASSFPQTGPDTQYF
TRBJ2-5	NA	NA	TRBV14	TGTGCCAGCAGCCAAACAGGTTTGCAAGAGACCCAGTACTTC	CASSQTGLQETQYF
TRBJ2-7	TRBD1	NA	TRBV6-1	TGTGCCAGCAGTGGAGCCTCTGACAGGGTTTACGAGCAGTACTTC	CASSGASDRVYEQYF
TRBJ2-4	NA	NA	TRBV14	TGTGCCAGCAGCCAACGCTTCTCCAAAAACATTCAGTACTTC	CASSQRFSKNIQYF
TRBJ2-1	TRBD2	NA	TRBV2	TGTGCCAGCAGCGGGAGGGCCTACAATGAGCAGTTCTTC	CASSGRAYNEQFF
TRBJ1-4	TRBD1	NA	TRBV19	TGTGCCAGTACCCTGTCCCCGACAGGGCAAGAAAAACTGTTTTTT	CASTLSPTGQEKLFF
TRBJ1-1	NA	NA	TRBV10-2	TGCGCCAGCAGTGAAGGAACAGGGTACACTGAAGCTTTCTTT	CASSEGTGYTEAFF
TRBJ1-2	NA	NA	TRBV5-6	TGTGCCAGCATCTGGGGCGGGTTTAACTATGGCTACACCTTC	CASIWGGFNYGYTF
TRBJ2-3	NA	NA	TRBV5-4	TGTGCCAGCAGCTTGGCAGGCACTAGCACAGATACGCAGTATTTT	CASSLAGTSTDTQYF
TRBJ2-1	TRBD2	few	TRBV12-5	TGTGCTAGTGGTTTGGGACTAGCGTCTGAGCAGTTCTTC	CASGLGLASEQFF
TRBJ1-3	NA	NA	TRBV7-9	TGTGCCAGCAGCGTCTTTTGGGCAAGCTCTGGAAACACCATATATTTT	CASSVFWASSGNTIYF
TRBJ1-5	NA	NA	TRBV5-6	TGTGCCAGCAGCTTGGGTTGGGGGAATGATCAGCCCCAGCATTTT	CASSLGWGNDQPQHF
TRBJ1-6	NA	NA	TRBV18	TGTGCCAGCTCTAACCAAGGAGGAGCCGTTTATAATTCACCCCTCCACTTT	CASSNQGGAVYNSPLHF
TRBJ1-5	TRBD1	NA	TRBV6-2/TRBV6-3	TGTGCCAGCAGTTTCCGGGACAGGGACCAGCCCCAGCATTTT	CASSFRDRDQPQHF
TRBJ2-7	NA	NA	TRBV6-5	TGTGCCAGCAGTCCCGGACTCAGCTCCTACGAGCAGTACTTC	CASSPGLSSYEQYF
TRBJ2-1	TRBD2	NA	TRBV4-2	TGTGCCAGCAGCCAAGATCTAGCGGGGGTAGGCGGTGAGCAGTTCTTC	CASSQDLAGVGGEQFF
TRBJ1-5	NA	once	TRBV18	TGTGCCAGCTCACCCGACGGTGATCAGCCCCAGCATTTT	CASSPDGDQPQHF
TRBJ1-2	TRBD1	NA	TRBV10-3	TGTGCCATCACCGAGGGACAGGGGAGAGCCGGGGATGGCTACACCTTC	CAITEGQGRAGDGYTF
TRBJ2-2	TRBD2	NA	TRBV19	TGTGCCAGTAGTAGAGGTAGCGGGGTCACCGGGGAGCTGTTTTTT	CASSRGSGVTGELFF
TRBJ1-1	NA	NA	TRBV18	TGTGCCAGCTCACCACAGGGTGGCTCCAACACTGAAGCTTTCTTT	CASSPQGGSNTEAFF
TRBJ1-1	NA	NA	TRBV2	TGTGCCAGCAGTATCCGGAGTGCGGGTAGTAAGAACACTGAAGCTTTCTTT	CASSIRSAGSKNTEAFF
TRBJ2-2	NA	NA	TRBV7-9	TGTGCCAGCAGCTTTAATGGAGGACCCACCGGGGAGCTGTTTTTT	CASSFNGGPTGELFF
TRBJ2-1	NA	NA	TRBV27	TGTGCCAGCAGGGGTCCCTCCCTTGAGCAGTTCTTC	CASRGPSLEQFF
TRBJ2-5	TRBD2	NA	TRBV27	TGTGCCAGCAGTAACCCGACTAGCGGGAGGCCAAAAGAGACCCAGTACTTC	CASSNPTSGRPKETQYF
TRBJ2-2	NA	NA	TRBV27	TGTGCCAGCAGTTTACGAGGGGCTCGAAATACGAACACCGGGGAGCTGTTTTTT	CASSLRGARNTNTGELFF
TRBJ1-2	NA	NA	TRBV5-1	TGCGCCAGCAGCTTGGAAAGTATGGGCTACACCTTC	CASSLESMGYTF